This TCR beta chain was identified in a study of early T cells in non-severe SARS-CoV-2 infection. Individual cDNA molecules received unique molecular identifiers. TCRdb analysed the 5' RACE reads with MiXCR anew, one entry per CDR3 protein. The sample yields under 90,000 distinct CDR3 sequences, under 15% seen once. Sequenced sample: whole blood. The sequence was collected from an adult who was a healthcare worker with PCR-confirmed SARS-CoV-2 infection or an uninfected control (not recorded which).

CDR3 DNA sequence: TGCGCCAGCAGCTTCTACAGGGGGCAGGGCACTGAAGCTTTCTTT. Translating it yields CASSFYRGQGTEAFF. The chain links TRBV5-1 to TRBJ1-1; 9 bases match TRBD1. The V gene end was trimmed by 2 bases and the J gene end by 4 bases; junction bases not matched to a gene: 6. The germline gives CDR1 SGHRS, CDR2 YFSETQ. CDR3 length: 15 amino acids.